What follows are 29 T cell receptor beta chains derived from one specimen sequenced in a study of cytomegalovirus exposure and HLA in healthy donors. Clones were sequenced by immunoSEQ multiplex PCR, and TCRdb holds only the in-frame ones, with some missing. The sample has some 350,000 clones, about nine tenths seen once; the top ten hold approximately 1.1%. What was sequenced was PBMCs. The receptor source for this set is a woman in her 30s in good health and CMV-seropositive.

The chain recombines TRBV7-9 with TRBJ2-3; TRBD2 aligns across 7 bases. This CDR3 is built from 15 residues. V trimming: 4 bases; J trimming: 4 bases; junction bases outside the gene matches: 8. CDR1 and CDR2 (germline): SEHNR, FQNEAQ (reference sequence). The CDR3 DNA sequence: TGTGCCAGCAGCTCGGGACTAATCACCGCAGATACGCAGTATTTT. Its translation is CASSSGLITADTQYF.

This clone was seen only once. The rearrangement joins TRBV19 to TRBJ2-7, with 9 bases identical to TRBD1. Looked up from germline, CDR1 is LNHDA and CDR2 is SQIVND (reference sequence). This CDR3 comprises 14 residues. Unmatched junction bases numbered 5, after V lost 5 bases and J lost 3 bases. The CDR3 loop reads CASSAPGQGYEQYF. The CDR3 bases are TGTGCCAGTAGTGCGCCGGGACAGGGCTACGAGCAGTACTTC.

The chain has TRBV5-1 and TRBJ2-2, with D possibly being TRBD1 (6 bases). Germline V gives CDR1 SGHRS, CDR2 YFSETQ. The CDR3 is made up of 14 amino acids. Between the trimmed V and J ends, which lost 4 bases and 1 base, there was a span of 8 bases. The CDR3 loop is CASSPTGNTGELFF. DNA of the CDR3: TGCGCCAGCAGCCCGACAGGGAACACCGGGGAGCTGTTTTTT.

The genes are TRBV4-3 and TRBJ2-7; D is perhaps TRBD2 (6 bases). The V end lost 1 base, the J end lost 3 bases, and 13 bases lay between the germline ends. This CDR3 is 15 amino acids long. Germline V gives CDR1 LGHNA, CDR2 YSLEER. CDR3 DNA: TGCGCCAGCAGCCAAGCGGGCGCGGGACTCTACGAGCAGTACTTC. This codes for CASSQAGAGLYEQYF.

This clone was observed a single time. For the CDR3, the DNA is TGTGCCAGCAGTGAAGCGGGGGGGCGGGATACGCAGTATTTT. This translates into CASSEAGGRDTQYF. This chain connects TRBV6-1 to TRBJ2-3, with a possible D match to TRBD2 (7 bases). V lost 0 bases and J lost 6, with 10 bases in between. The length of the CDR3 is 14 residues. The germline CDR1 and CDR2 sequences are MNHNS and SASEGT.

This chain uses TRBV6-5 with TRBJ2-3; possibly TRBD1 for D (5 bases). The germline V gene encodes CDR1 MNHEY and CDR2 SVGAGI. Trimming removed 2 bases from V and 1 base from J, with 10 bases in between. CDR3 length: 15 amino acids. CDR3 nucleotide sequence: TGTGCCAGCAGTTACAGGGCCAGGGGCACAGATACGCAGTATTTT. This sequence encodes CASSYRARGTDTQYF.

The chain combines TRBV7-9 with TRBJ2-7; 7 bases agree with TRBD1. The CDR3 runs to 13 residues. V was clipped by 7 bases and J by 6 bases; unmatched bases: 9. The germline V gene has CDR1 SEHNR and CDR2 FQNEAQ (reference sequence). The CDR3 loop is CASINPSGGEQYF. In DNA, the CDR3 is TGTGCCAGCATCAATCCGTCAGGGGGCGAGCAGTACTTC.

The gene calls are TRBV7-9 and TRBJ1-2; D remains unclear. Germline V lookup: CDR1 SEHNR, CDR2 FQNEAQ (reference sequence). V gave up 5 bases and J gave up 4 bases, with 14 bases separating them. CDR3 size: 14 residues. The CDR3 sequence is CASSTTLVGYGYTF. In nucleotides, the CDR3 is TGTGCCAGCAGCACGACTCTTGTGGGCTATGGCTACACCTTC. The entire variable domain, with the rest obtained from reference TRBV7-9 and TRBJ1-2, is as follows: DTGVSQNPRHKITKRGQNVTFRCDPISEHNRLYWYRQTLGQGPEFLTYFQNEAQLEKSRLLSDRFSAERPKGSFSTLEIQRTEQGDSAMYLCASSTTLVGYGYTFGSGTRLTVV.

Notes on this clone: Other DNA sequences in this sample translate to the same CDR3. V is TRBV15 and J is TRBJ1-2; the D is unclear. Per the germline V gene, CDR1 is LNHNV and CDR2 is YYDKDF (reference sequence). Trimming removed 0 bases at V and 4 bases at J, with 6 bases between. The CDR3 sequence is 13 residues long. The CDR3 nucleotides are TGTGCCACCAGCAGAGACCGGGGCTATGGCTACACCTTC. This gives the protein CATSRDRGYGYTF.

The chain combines TRBV4-2 with TRBJ2-7, with 9 bases identical to TRBD2. Germline CDR1 and CDR2: LGHNA and YNFKEQ. The J segment lost 7 bases and the V segment lost 0 bases, leaving 10 bases of the junction unmatched. The CDR3 runs 16 residues. The CDR3 sequence: CASSQEVGSGGGEQYF. The CDR3 region has the DNA TGTGCCAGCAGCCAAGAGGTCGGTAGCGGGGGAGGGGAGCAGTACTTC.

The chain has TRBV30 and TRBJ1-2; maybe TRBD1 (5 bases). V lost 7 bases and J 5 bases, leaving 17 bases between the germline ends. This CDR3 is built from 13 residues. Germline values: CDR1 GTSNPN, CDR2 SVGIG (reference sequence). The DNA of the CDR3 is TGTGCCTCTACCTTGAAGACAGATTATGGCTACACCTTC. Translation gives CASTLKTDYGYTF.

This clone has just one count. V gene TRBV7-3 combines with J gene TRBJ2-1, with TRBD2 matching over 11 bases. From germline, CDR1 is SGHTA and CDR2 FQGTGA. With 5 bases clipped from V and 7 bases from J, the junction kept 7 bases outside the gene matches. The CDR3 is 15 residues long. The CDR3 DNA follows: TGTGCCAGCAGCCTAGGGGGACTAGCGGCAAATGAGCAGTTCTTC. It codes for CASSLGGLAANEQFF.

This sequence joins TRBV27 and TRBJ2-1; D is uncertain. The germline V and J ends were trimmed by 4 bases and 6 bases, with 7 bases remaining between them. From germline, CDR1 is MNHEY and CDR2 SMNVEV (reference sequence). The CDR3 length is 12 residues. The CDR3 here is CASSSPTNEQFF. DNA of the CDR3: TGTGCCAGCAGTTCCCCTACCAATGAGCAGTTCTTC.

This clone was observed many times. CDR3 nucleotides: TGTGCCAGCAGTTTATCGGGGCCAGCCTACGAGCAGTACTTC. As protein: CASSLSGPAYEQYF. V gene TRBV27 combines with J gene TRBJ2-7; the D gene is possibly TRBD1 (5 bases). The CDR3 has 14 amino acids. CDR1 is MNHEY, CDR2 SMNVEV, per germline (reference sequence). The V end lost 0 bases, the J end lost 2 bases, and 8 bases lay between the germline ends.

V is TRBV15 and J is TRBJ2-2, with D tentatively TRBD1 (6 bases). This CDR3 is 15 amino acids long. Trimming pared 5 bases from V and 2 bases from J, leaving 12 bases between. Germline CDR1 LNHNV, CDR2 YYDKDF (reference sequence). Written as DNA, the CDR3 is TGTGCCACCAGCGGGGGACACTTAAACACCGGGGAGCTGTTTTTT. This sequence encodes CATSGGHLNTGELFF.

V gene TRBV7-2 combines with J gene TRBJ1-1; no clear D. The CDR3 covers 15 residues. The V end lost 1 base, the J end lost 1 base, and 10 bases lay between the germline ends. Germline V gene data show CDR1 as SGHTA and CDR2 as FQGNSA. The chain's CDR3 is CASSLVGSPNTEAFF. The CDR3 nucleotides are TGTGCCAGCAGCTTAGTGGGGTCCCCGAACACTGAAGCTTTCTTT.

This chain links TRBV2 with TRBJ1-4; D gene unclear. The CDR3 is 15 amino acids. Germline CDR1 is SNHLY and CDR2 is FYNNEI. Trimming left V 6 bases short and J 0 bases short, with 11 bases between. CDR3 sequence: CASRAGPATNEKLFF. CDR3 sequence (DNA): TGTGCCAGCAGGGCAGGCCCTGCAACTAATGAAAAACTGTTTTTT.

The V call is TRBV6-1, the J call TRBJ2-2; D ambiguous. From germline, CDR1 is MNHNS and CDR2 SASEGT. This CDR3 has 13 residues. Trimming took 1 base from V and 3 from J, leaving 3 bases between them. Written as DNA, the CDR3 is TGTGCCAGCAGTGAAGAAGACACCGGGGAGCTGTTTTTT. Translated, it gives CASSEEDTGELFF.

The chain joins TRBV2 to TRBJ2-1; tentatively, D is TRBD2 (5 bases). Trimming pared 1 base from V and 7 bases from J, leaving 8 bases between. Germline loops: CDR1 SNHLY, CDR2 FYNNEI. This CDR3 is built from 13 residues. The CDR3 loop is CASSEGGSNEQFF. The CDR3 nucleotides read TGTGCCAGCAGTGAAGGAGGGTCGAATGAGCAGTTCTTC.

The gene calls are TRBV5-4 and TRBJ1-2; D unclear. The V gene's germline CDR1 is SGHNT and CDR2 YYREEE (reference sequence). The V end was cut by 0 bases, the J end by 8 bases, with 14 bases between. This CDR3 region has 14 residues. The DNA for the CDR3 is TGTGCCAGCAGCTTGGAGACATCAAGAGGGGGCTACACCTTC. Translation: CASSLETSRGGYTF.

The chain couples TRBV29-1 to TRBJ2-2, with D perhaps matching TRBD2 (6 bases). Germline loops: CDR1 SQVTM, CDR2 ANQGSEA. Trimming removed 4 bases from V and 4 bases from J, with 10 bases in between. The CDR3 is 13 amino acids. CDR3 bases: TGCAGCGTTGTGTCTAGCGCCACCGGGGAGCTGTTTTTT. This sequence encodes CSVVSSATGELFF.

V usage is TRBV11-2 and J usage is TRBJ2-1; 7 bases are a match to TRBD2. V shed 2 bases and J 0 bases; nucleotides not matched to a gene: 1. The CDR3 length is 15 residues. CDR1 is SGHAT, CDR2 FQNNGV, per germline. This CDR3 is CASSLQRGSYNEQFF. DNA of the CDR3: TGTGCCAGCAGCTTACAGCGGGGCTCCTACAATGAGCAGTTCTTC.

This clone came up a few times. This rearrangement joins TRBV6-1 to TRBJ2-4; D tentatively reads TRBD1 or TRBD2 (5 bases each). V lost 5 bases and J 8 bases, leaving 10 bases between the germline ends. This CDR3 has 12 amino acids. CDR1 MNHNS and CDR2 SASEGT come from the germline V gene. CDR3 sequence (DNA): TGTGCCAGCAGTATAGTGGGGGACATTCAGTACTTC. It specifies CASSIVGDIQYF.

This chain links TRBV25-1 with TRBJ2-1; TRBD2 agrees at 9 bases. Per the germline V gene, CDR1 is MGHDK and CDR2 is SYGVNS. There are 14 residues in the CDR3. Germline trimming cut 2 bases from V and 8 bases from J; bases unmatched to any gene: 4. The chain's CDR3 is CASSEQLAGDEQFF. In DNA, the CDR3 is TGTGCCAGCAGTGAACAGTTAGCGGGAGATGAGCAGTTCTTC.

J is TRBJ2-7 and V is TRBV14; unclear D gene. Germline assignment: CDR1 SGHDN and CDR2 FVKESK. The CDR3 sequence is 14 residues long. Trimming took 4 bases from V and 0 from J, leaving 10 bases between them. The CDR3, as DNA: TGTGCCAGCAGCCCCGTAACCATCTCCTACGAGCAGTACTTC. Amino acids: CASSPVTISYEQYF.

The V and J genes are TRBV6-6 and TRBJ2-7, with 11 bases that match TRBD1. With V trimmed by 5 bases and J by 0 bases, 6 bases remained unmatched. The germline V gene encodes CDR1 MNHNY and CDR2 SVGAGI (reference sequence). CDR3 length: 16 amino acids. The CDR3 region is CASSQGQGEGSYEQYF. The CDR3 DNA follows: TGTGCCAGCAGTCAGGGACAGGGGGAAGGCTCCTACGAGCAGTACTTC.

The V gene is TRBV6-5, the J gene TRBJ2-7, with D perhaps TRBD2 (6 bases). The CDR3 extends over 15 amino acids. Germline CDR1 MNHEY, CDR2 SVGAGI. The V end lost 0 bases, the J end lost 0 bases, and 9 bases lay between the germline ends. CDR3 sequence reads: CASSYSWRGSYEQYF. In DNA, the CDR3 is TGTGCCAGCAGTTACTCCTGGCGGGGCTCCTACGAGCAGTACTTC.

The chain has TRBV6-5 and TRBJ2-3; D gene ambiguous. The CDR3 is made up of 11 amino acids. From germline, CDR1 is MNHEY and CDR2 SVGAGI. Deletions cut 8 bases from V and 6 bases from J, with 9 bases between. CDR3 DNA: TGTGCCAGCTGGTCCCGGGATACGCAGTATTTT. This codes for CASWSRDTQYF.

The chain recombines TRBV25-1 with TRBJ1-3, with D tentatively TRBD1 (5 bases). The V end lost 3 bases, the J end lost 0 bases, and 15 bases lay between the germline ends. The CDR3 contains 17 residues. CDR1 and CDR2 (germline): MGHDK, SYGVNS. The CDR3 loop is CASSDIFGHDSGNTIYF. The DNA for the CDR3 is TGTGCCAGCAGTGACATCTTTGGACACGACTCTGGAAACACCATATATTTT.